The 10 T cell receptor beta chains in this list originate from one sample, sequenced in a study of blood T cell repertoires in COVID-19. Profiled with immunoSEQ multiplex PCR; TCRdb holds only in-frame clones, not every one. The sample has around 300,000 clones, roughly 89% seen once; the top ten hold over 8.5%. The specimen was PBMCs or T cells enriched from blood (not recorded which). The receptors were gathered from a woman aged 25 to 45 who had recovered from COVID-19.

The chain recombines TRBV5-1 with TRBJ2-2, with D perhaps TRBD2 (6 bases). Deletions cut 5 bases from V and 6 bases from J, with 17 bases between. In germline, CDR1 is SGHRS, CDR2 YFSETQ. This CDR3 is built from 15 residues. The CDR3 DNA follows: TGCGCCAGCAGTCTGACTAGTCTAGGGGCCGGGGAGCTGTTTTTT. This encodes CASSLTSLGAGELFF.

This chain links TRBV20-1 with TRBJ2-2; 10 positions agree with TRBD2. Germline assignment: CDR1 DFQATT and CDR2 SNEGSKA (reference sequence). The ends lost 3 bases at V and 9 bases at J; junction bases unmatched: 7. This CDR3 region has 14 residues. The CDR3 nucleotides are TGCAGTGCTAGTGGGTCAGCGGGAGGGAGGGAGCTGTTTTTT. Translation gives CSASGSAGGRELFF.

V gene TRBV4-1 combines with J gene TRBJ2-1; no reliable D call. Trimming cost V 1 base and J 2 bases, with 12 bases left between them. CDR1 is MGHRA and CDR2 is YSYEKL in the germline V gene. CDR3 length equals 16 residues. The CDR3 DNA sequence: TGCGCCAGCAGCCAAGGAGCGCAGTACGCCTACAATGAGCAGTTCTTC. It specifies CASSQGAQYAYNEQFF.

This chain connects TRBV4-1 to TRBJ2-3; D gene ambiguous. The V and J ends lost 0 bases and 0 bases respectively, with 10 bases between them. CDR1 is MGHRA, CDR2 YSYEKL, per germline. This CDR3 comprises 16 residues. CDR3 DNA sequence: TGCGCCAGCAGCCAAGATCTTGCGACTAGCACAGATACGCAGTATTTT. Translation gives CASSQDLATSTDTQYF.

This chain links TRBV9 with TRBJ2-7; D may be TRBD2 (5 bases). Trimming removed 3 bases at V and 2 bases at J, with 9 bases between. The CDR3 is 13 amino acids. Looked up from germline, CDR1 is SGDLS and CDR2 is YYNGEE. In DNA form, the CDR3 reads TGTGCCAGCAGCGCGGACTGGGCCTACGAGCAGTACTTC. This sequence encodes CASSADWAYEQYF.

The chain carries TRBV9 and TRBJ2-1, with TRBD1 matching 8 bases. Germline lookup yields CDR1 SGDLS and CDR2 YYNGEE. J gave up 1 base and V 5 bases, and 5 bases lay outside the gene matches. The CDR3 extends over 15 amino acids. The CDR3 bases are TGTGCCAGCAGTGCAGGGGGCGCGTCCTACAATGAGCAGTTCTTC. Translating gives CASSAGGASYNEQFF.

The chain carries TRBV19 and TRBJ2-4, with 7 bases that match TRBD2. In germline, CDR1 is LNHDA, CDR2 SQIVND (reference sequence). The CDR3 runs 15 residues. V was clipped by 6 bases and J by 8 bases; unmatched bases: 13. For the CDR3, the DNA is TGTGCCAGTAGCTCTTGGGGGGGAGGATTTGACATTCAGTACTTC. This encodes CASSSWGGGFDIQYF.

CDR3 sequence reads: CAWISGTRPTAEQYF. The CDR3 DNA sequence: TGTGCCTGGATTTCCGGGACTAGGCCCACGGCCGAGCAGTACTTC. This chain uses TRBV30 with TRBJ2-7, with TRBD2 matching over 8 bases. Germline CDR1 GTSNPN, CDR2 SVGIG (reference sequence). The CDR3 is 15 residues long. Trimming at V came to 4 bases and at J to 6 bases, leaving 14 bases not matched to a gene.

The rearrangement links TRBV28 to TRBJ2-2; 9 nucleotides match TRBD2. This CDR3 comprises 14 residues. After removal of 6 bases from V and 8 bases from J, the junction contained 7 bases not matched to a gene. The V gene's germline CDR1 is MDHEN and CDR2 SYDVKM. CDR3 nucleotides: TGTGCCAGCAGAATAGCGGGAGTACGTGGGGAGCTGTTTTTT. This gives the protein CASRIAGVRGELFF.

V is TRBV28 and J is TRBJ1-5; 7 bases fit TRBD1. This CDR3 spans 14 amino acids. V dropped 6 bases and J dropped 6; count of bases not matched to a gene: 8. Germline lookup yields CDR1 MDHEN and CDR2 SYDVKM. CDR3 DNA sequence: TGTGCCAGCAGCCGCGACAGGGTGGGTCAGCCCCAGCATTTT. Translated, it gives CASSRDRVGQPQHF.